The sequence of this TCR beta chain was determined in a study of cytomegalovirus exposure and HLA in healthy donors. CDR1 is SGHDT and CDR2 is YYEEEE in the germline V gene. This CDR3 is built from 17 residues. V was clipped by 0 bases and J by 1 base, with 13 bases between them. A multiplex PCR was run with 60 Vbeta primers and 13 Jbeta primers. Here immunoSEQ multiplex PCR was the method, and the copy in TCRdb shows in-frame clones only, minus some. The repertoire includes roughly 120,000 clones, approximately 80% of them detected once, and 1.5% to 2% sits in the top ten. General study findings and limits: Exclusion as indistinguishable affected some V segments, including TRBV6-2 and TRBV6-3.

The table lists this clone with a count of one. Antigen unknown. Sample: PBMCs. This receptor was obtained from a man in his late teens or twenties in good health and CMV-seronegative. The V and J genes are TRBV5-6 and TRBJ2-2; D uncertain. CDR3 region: CASSLGVVGVNTGELFF. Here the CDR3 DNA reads TGTGCCAGCAGCTTGGGTGTCGTGGGCGTGAACACCGGGGAGCTGTTTTTT.